What follows are 27 T cell receptor beta chains derived from one specimen sequenced in a study of blood T cell repertoires in COVID-19. Sequencing used immunoSEQ multiplex PCR; TCRdb keeps in-frame clones, though not all of them. The table records a few hundred thousand clones, 85% of them present only once. Material: peripheral blood. The receptor set was obtained from a man over 45 with active or convalescent COVID-19.

This clone was seen a single time. This chain connects TRBV19 to TRBJ2-2; D is perhaps TRBD2 (5 bases). Germline-derived CDR1 and CDR2 are LNHDA and SQIVND (reference sequence). V was trimmed by 7 bases and J by 7 bases, leaving 19 bases between them. There are 15 residues in the CDR3. Written as DNA, the CDR3 is TGTGCCAGTACCCTCACCGGGATAAGGAACGGGGAGCTGTTTTTT. Translating it yields CASTLTGIRNGELFF.

The rearrangement links TRBV28 to TRBJ2-3, with D tentatively TRBD1 (6 bases). Germline loops: CDR1 MDHEN, CDR2 SYDVKM. The CDR3 length is 18 residues. Trimming cost V 2 bases and J 0 bases, with 18 bases left between them. CDR3 region: CASSLPTGRTTSTDTQYF. CDR3 DNA: TGTGCCAGCAGTTTACCTACAGGGCGCACCACTAGCACAGATACGCAGTATTTT.

The chain carries TRBV29-1 and TRBJ2-1; TRBD1 might be the D (5 bases). The CDR3 is 17 amino acids. From germline, CDR1 is SQVTM and CDR2 ANQGSEA. Trimming took off 1 base at V and 4 bases at J, with 20 bases between the two ends. The CDR3 reads CSVEGQHNHDAYNEQFF. DNA of the CDR3: TGCAGCGTTGAAGGACAGCACAATCACGACGCTTACAATGAGCAGTTCTTC.

This chain connects TRBV4-2 to TRBJ1-3, with TRBD1 matching over 7 bases. Per the germline V gene, CDR1 is LGHNA and CDR2 is YNFKEQ. With 0 bases clipped from V and 2 bases from J, the junction kept 4 bases outside the gene matches. The CDR3 spans 16 residues. CDR3: CASSQDRTGAGNTIYF. In DNA, the CDR3 is TGTGCCAGCAGCCAAGACAGAACAGGGGCTGGAAACACCATATATTTT.

Only one count was recorded for this clone. The chain carries TRBV7-8 and TRBJ2-2; 10 nucleotides align to TRBD1. V was pared by 3 bases and J by 7 bases, with 5 bases of the junction left unmatched. CDR1 and CDR2 (germline): SGHVS, FQNEAQ. CDR3 length: 15 residues. Here the CDR3 reads CASSFDRGRGGELFF. The CDR3 DNA follows: TGTGCCAGCAGCTTCGACAGGGGGCGAGGCGGGGAGCTGTTTTTT.

The V call is TRBV12-3 or TRBV12-4, the J call TRBJ2-1, with D hard to call. The CDR3 loop spans 13 amino acids. Trimming took off 1 base at V and 12 bases at J, with 13 bases between the two ends. CDR3: CASSLGLLAAQFF. The CDR3 nucleotides are TGTGCCAGCAGTTTAGGACTCCTCGCTGCGCAGTTCTTC.

This clone turned up a few times. The gene calls are TRBV4-2 and TRBJ2-7, with 14 bases that match TRBD2. V was pared by 4 bases and J by 6 bases, with 8 bases of the junction left unmatched. CDR3 size: 16 residues. Germline CDR1 is LGHNA and CDR2 is YNFKEQ. CDR3 bases: TGTGCCAGCAGCCGCGGGGGACTAGCGGGAGCGGGCGAGCAGTACTTC. Protein sequence: CASSRGGLAGAGEQYF.

This sequence joins TRBV4-3 and TRBJ2-1, with a tentative D call TRBD2 (7 bases). Trimming removed 4 bases from V and 7 bases from J, with 14 bases in between. In germline, CDR1 is LGHNA, CDR2 YSLEER. The CDR3 extends over 14 amino acids. The CDR3 sequence: CASSLGGGGNEQFF. CDR3 DNA sequence: TGCGCCAGCAGCCTTGGCGGGGGCGGGAATGAGCAGTTCTTC.

This clone was seen only once. CDR3: CASSPVRLAGGLAANEQYF. CDR3 in DNA: TGTGCCAGCTCACCAGTGAGACTAGCGGGAGGGTTAGCGGCCAACGAGCAGTACTTC. The chain carries TRBV18 and TRBJ2-7, with 14 bases that match TRBD2. J was trimmed by 5 bases and V by 2 bases; bases with no gene match: 14. In germline, CDR1 is KGHSH, CDR2 LQKENI. The CDR3 is made up of 19 amino acids.

This chain joins TRBV7-3 and TRBJ2-1, with TRBD2 identical over 7 bases. This CDR3 region has 15 residues. Germline V lookup: CDR1 SGHTA, CDR2 FQGTGA. With V trimmed by 5 bases and J by 4 bases, 8 bases remained unmatched. The CDR3 protein is CASSVLAQPYNEQFF. The CDR3 nucleotides are TGTGCCAGCAGCGTACTAGCGCAACCATACAATGAGCAGTTCTTC.

The J gene is TRBJ1-4, the V gene TRBV7-9, with D uncertain. The germline CDR1 and CDR2 sequences are SEHNR and FQNEAQ (reference sequence). The CDR3 runs to 14 residues. V shed 3 bases and J shed 5 bases, with 10 bases lying between them. As DNA, the CDR3 is TGTGCCAGCAGCTTGGGCCGATTAAATGAAAAACTGTTTTTT. This encodes CASSLGRLNEKLFF.

This chain connects TRBV21-1 to TRBJ1-3; TRBD1, the table's D call, was not compared with the DNA. TRBV21-1 represents a pseudogene. The CDR3 runs to 16 residues. This CDR3 is CASSKAGRGSGNTIYF. The CDR3 DNA reads as TGTGCCAGCAGCAAAGCGGGAAGGGGCTCTGGAAACACCATATATTTT.

The genes are TRBV9 and TRBJ2-7; TRBD2 might be the D (6 bases). The CDR3 consists of 14 residues. V was pared by 0 bases and J by 7 bases, with 14 bases between. Germline V gene lookup returns CDR1 SGDLS and CDR2 YYNGEE. The CDR3: CASSVAPLGREQYF. The CDR3 DNA reads TGTGCCAGCAGCGTAGCTCCTCTAGGGAGGGAGCAGTACTTC. Together with reference TRBV9 and TRBJ2-7, the CDR3 gives the full variable domain: DSGVTQTPKHLITATGQRVTLRCSPRSGDLSVYWYQQSLDQGLQFLIQYYNGEERAKGNILERFSAQQFPDLHSELNLSSLELGDSALYFCASSVAPLGREQYFGPGTRLTVT.

This clone was counted between two and nine times. The CDR3 loop reads CASTPVGRGDEQFF. The DNA for the CDR3 is TGTGCCAGCACCCCGGTCGGCAGGGGGGATGAGCAGTTCTTC. The V gene is TRBV2, the J gene TRBJ2-1, with D possibly being TRBD1 (7 bases). Germline V gives CDR1 SNHLY, CDR2 FYNNEI. V lost 7 bases to trimming and J lost 8 bases, with 18 bases between them. This CDR3 spans 14 amino acids.

The rearrangement joins TRBV7-8 to TRBJ1-6, with 8 bases fitting TRBD1. V lost 0 bases and J lost 5; bases outside the gene matches: 6. The CDR3 runs to 17 residues. The germline V gene encodes CDR1 SGHVS and CDR2 FQNEAQ. The CDR3 DNA sequence: TGTGCCAGCAGCTTAGCGGGGACAGGCGCAAATAATTCACCCCTCCACTTT. Amino acids: CASSLAGTGANNSPLHF.

The gene calls are TRBV5-1 and TRBJ1-6, with a weak D call TRBD1 (5 bases). Germline V gives CDR1 SGHRS, CDR2 YFSETQ. The CDR3 has 14 residues. The ends were cut back, 2 bases at V and 10 bases at J, with 13 bases in the middle. The CDR3 DNA is TGCGCCAGCAGCTTCGGGCAGGGTGGATCACCCCTCCACTTT. Its translation is CASSFGQGGSPLHF.

The chain couples TRBV6-4 to TRBJ2-2; 10 bases are shared with TRBD1. Germline CDR1 reads MRHNA; CDR2 reads SNTAGT. Trimming at V came to 5 bases and at J to 4 bases, leaving 1 base not matched to a gene. The CDR3 extends over 14 amino acids. The CDR3 reads CASSRTGGTGELFF. The CDR3 bases are TGTGCCAGCAGTAGGACAGGGGGCACCGGGGAGCTGTTTTTT.

The chain couples TRBV30 to TRBJ1-2; D gene ambiguous. Germline loops: CDR1 GTSNPN, CDR2 SVGIG (reference sequence). Between the trimmed V and J ends, which lost 0 bases and 7 bases, there was a span of 15 bases. This CDR3 comprises 14 residues. CDR3 in DNA: TGTGCCTGGAGTGTACGGCAGACGAGAGGTGGCTACACCTTC. It encodes CAWSVRQTRGGYTF.

The chain recombines TRBV6-2 or TRBV6-3 with TRBJ1-2, with 8 bases that match TRBD1. The CDR3 runs to 15 residues. J was trimmed by 4 bases and V by 6 bases; bases with no gene match: 10. Looked up from germline, CDR1 is MNHEY and CDR2 is SVGEGT. CDR3 bases: TGTGCCAGCAGCGAAAACCAGGGGGCGACCTATGGCTACACCTTC. It encodes CASSENQGATYGYTF.

The chain links TRBV5-1 to TRBJ1-1; D perhaps matches TRBD1 (5 bases). The V gene's germline CDR1 is SGHRS and CDR2 YFSETQ. The ends were cut back, 3 bases at V and 5 bases at J, with 14 bases in the middle. The length of the CDR3 is 14 residues. The CDR3 loop reads CASSYRGAGTEAFF. The CDR3, as DNA: TGCGCCAGCAGCTATAGGGGTGCGGGGACTGAAGCTTTCTTT.

CDR3 DNA: TGCGCCAGCACCCAGGGGACAGCAGAAGCTTTCTTT. Its protein is CASTQGTAEAFF. The rearrangement links TRBV5-1 to TRBJ1-1, with 7 bases identical to TRBD1. V gave up 6 bases and J gave up 8 bases; unmatched junction bases: 7. The length of the CDR3 is 12 residues. Per germline, CDR1 SGHRS and CDR2 YFSETQ.

V and J are TRBV27 and TRBJ2-3; weak D call: TRBD2 (5 bases). The CDR3 runs 17 residues. Germline-derived CDR1 and CDR2 are MNHEY and SMNVEV (reference sequence). Trimming left V 6 bases short and J 2 bases short, with 21 bases between. The CDR3 protein is CASSKLAPVGFTDTQYF. The DNA for the CDR3 is TGTGCCAGCAGCAAATTAGCGCCTGTCGGCTTCACAGATACGCAGTATTTT.

The chain uses TRBV18 and TRBJ1-1; 10 bases fit TRBD1. CDR1 KGHSH and CDR2 LQKENI come from the germline V gene. This CDR3 contains 18 residues. J lost 1 base, V lost 4 bases, and 12 bases had no gene match. The CDR3 DNA is TGTGCCAGCTCACTATTTATACCGGGACAGGGGCCGAACACTGAAGCTTTCTTT. Protein: CASSLFIPGQGPNTEAFF.

For the CDR3, the DNA is TGCAGCGTCCACCTGACAGGGGCCTACAATGAGCAGTTCTTC. This codes for CSVHLTGAYNEQFF. This chain links TRBV29-1 with TRBJ2-1; 8 bases match TRBD1. CDR3 length: 14 residues. Germline CDR1 reads SQVTM; CDR2 reads ANQGSEA. The J segment lost 2 bases and the V segment lost 6 bases, leaving 6 bases of the junction unmatched.

The gene calls are TRBV12-5 and TRBJ2-1, with 11 bases matching TRBD2. Germline values: CDR1 LGHNT, CDR2 FRNRAP. V was pared by 6 bases and J by 10 bases, with 11 bases of the junction left unmatched. This CDR3 is 15 amino acids long. The CDR3 loop reads CASGASGRSLGEQFF. In nucleotides, the CDR3 is TGTGCTAGTGGGGCTAGCGGGAGGAGTCTGGGAGAGCAGTTCTTC.

This clone was counted only a few times. The rearrangement joins TRBV9 to TRBJ1-6; TRBD1 matches at 9 bases. The length of the CDR3 is 16 residues. Germline CDR1 is SGDLS and CDR2 is YYNGEE. The junction had 4 bases not matched to a gene; V was cut back by 0 bases and J by 6 bases. The CDR3 reads CASSVEQGAVNSPLHF. In nucleotides, the CDR3 is TGTGCCAGCAGCGTAGAACAGGGGGCTGTTAATTCACCCCTCCACTTT.

The count of this clone is one. This rearrangement joins TRBV24-1 to TRBJ1-5; D uncertain. The germline CDR1 and CDR2 sequences are KGHDR and SFDVKD. This CDR3 contains 13 residues. V lost 3 bases, J lost 6 bases, and 8 bases lay in between. The CDR3 spells CATSDIGGQPQHF. The CDR3 coding sequence is TGTGCCACCAGTGATATTGGAGGTCAGCCCCAGCATTTT.